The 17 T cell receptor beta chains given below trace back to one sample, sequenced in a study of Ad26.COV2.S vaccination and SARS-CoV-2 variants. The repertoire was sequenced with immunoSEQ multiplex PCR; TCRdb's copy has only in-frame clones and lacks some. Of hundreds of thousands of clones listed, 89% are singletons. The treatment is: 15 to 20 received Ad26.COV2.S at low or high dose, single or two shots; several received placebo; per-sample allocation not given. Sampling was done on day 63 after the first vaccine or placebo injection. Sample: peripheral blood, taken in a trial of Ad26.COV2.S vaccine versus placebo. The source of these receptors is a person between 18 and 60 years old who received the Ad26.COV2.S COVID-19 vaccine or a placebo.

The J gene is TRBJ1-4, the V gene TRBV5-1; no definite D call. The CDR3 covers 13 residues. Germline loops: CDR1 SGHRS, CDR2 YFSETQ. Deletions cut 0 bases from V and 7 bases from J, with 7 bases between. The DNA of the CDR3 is TGCGCCAGCAGCTTGGATCACGTTGAAAAACTGTTTTTT. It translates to CASSLDHVEKLFF.

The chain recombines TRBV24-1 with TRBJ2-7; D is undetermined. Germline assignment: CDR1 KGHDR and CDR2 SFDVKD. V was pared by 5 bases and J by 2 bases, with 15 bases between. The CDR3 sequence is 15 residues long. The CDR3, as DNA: TGTGCCACCAGTGTCCCTTGTTCCAGACCCTACGAGCAGTACTTC. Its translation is CATSVPCSRPYEQYF.

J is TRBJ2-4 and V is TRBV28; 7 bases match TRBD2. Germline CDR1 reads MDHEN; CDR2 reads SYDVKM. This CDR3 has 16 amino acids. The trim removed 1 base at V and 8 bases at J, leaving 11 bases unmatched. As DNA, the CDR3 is TGTGCCAGCAGTTTATTGGAAAGCGGGGAAGGTTACATTCAGTACTTC. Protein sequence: CASSLLESGEGYIQYF.

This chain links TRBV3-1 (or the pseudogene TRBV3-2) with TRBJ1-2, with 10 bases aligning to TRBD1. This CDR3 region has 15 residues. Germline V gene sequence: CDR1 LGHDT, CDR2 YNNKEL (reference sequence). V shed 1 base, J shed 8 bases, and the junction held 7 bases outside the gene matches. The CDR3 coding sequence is TGTGCCAGCAGCCAAGTATGGGGACAGGGGTACGGCTACACCTTC. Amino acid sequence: CASSQVWGQGYGYTF.

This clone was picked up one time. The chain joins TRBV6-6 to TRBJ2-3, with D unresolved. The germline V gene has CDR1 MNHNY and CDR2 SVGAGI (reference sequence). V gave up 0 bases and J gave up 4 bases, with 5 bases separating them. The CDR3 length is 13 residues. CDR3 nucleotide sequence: TGTGCCAGCAGTTACTCCTTGCCAGATACGCAGTATTTT. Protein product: CASSYSLPDTQYF.

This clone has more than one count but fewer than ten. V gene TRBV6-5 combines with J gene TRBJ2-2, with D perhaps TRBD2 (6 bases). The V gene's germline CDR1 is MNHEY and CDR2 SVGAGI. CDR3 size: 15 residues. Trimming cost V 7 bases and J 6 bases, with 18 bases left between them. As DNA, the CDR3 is TGTGCCAGCACAGGCGGGACCACCGAAGCCGGGGAGCTGTTTTTT. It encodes CASTGGTTEAGELFF.

CDR3 sequence: CASSLQVAGGHIGELFF. DNA for the CDR3: TGTGCCAGCAGCCTCCAGGTAGCGGGGGGGCATATTGGGGAGCTGTTTTTT. The V call is TRBV4-2, the J call TRBJ2-2, with 11 bases matching TRBD2. The germline CDR1 and CDR2 sequences are LGHNA and YNFKEQ. The CDR3 runs 17 residues. The ends lost 4 bases at V and 8 bases at J; junction bases unmatched: 12.

The CDR3 region is CATSEIAGSSYNEQFF. CDR3 bases: TGTGCCACCAGTGAGATAGCGGGCAGCTCCTACAATGAGCAGTTCTTC. The chain joins TRBV24-1 to TRBJ2-1; 7 bases line up with TRBD2. V gave up 4 bases and J gave up 0 bases; unmatched junction bases: 5. CDR3 size: 16 residues. CDR1 and CDR2 from the germline V gene are KGHDR and SFDVKD.

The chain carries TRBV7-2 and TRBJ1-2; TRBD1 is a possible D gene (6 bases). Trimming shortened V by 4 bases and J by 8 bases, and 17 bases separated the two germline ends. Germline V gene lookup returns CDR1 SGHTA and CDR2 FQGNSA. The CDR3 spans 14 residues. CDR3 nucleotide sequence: TGTGCCAGCAGCTCCCACAGGGACCCGCGGGGCTACACCTTC. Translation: CASSSHRDPRGYTF.

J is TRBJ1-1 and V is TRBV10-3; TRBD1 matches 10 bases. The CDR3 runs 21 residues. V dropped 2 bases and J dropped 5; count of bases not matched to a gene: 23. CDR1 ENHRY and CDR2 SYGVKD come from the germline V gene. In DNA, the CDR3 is TGTGCCATCAGTGAGCACCAAACCGCTGATACCGGGACAGGGGAGGGGACTGAAGCTTTCTTT. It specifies CAISEHQTADTGTGEGTEAFF.

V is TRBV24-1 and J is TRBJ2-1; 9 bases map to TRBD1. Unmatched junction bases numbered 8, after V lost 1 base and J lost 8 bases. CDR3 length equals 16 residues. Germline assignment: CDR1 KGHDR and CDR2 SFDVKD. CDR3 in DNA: TGTGCCACCAGTGATTTCGGGACAGGGTTATACGATGAGCAGTTCTTC. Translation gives CATSDFGTGLYDEQFF.

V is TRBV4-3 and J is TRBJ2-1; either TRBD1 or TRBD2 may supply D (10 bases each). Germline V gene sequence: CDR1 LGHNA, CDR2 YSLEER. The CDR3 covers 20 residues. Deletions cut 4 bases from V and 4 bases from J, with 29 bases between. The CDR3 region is CASSPQGQGTGLADYNEQFF. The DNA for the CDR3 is TGCGCCAGCAGCCCCCAGGGACAGGGGACAGGACTAGCGGATTACAATGAGCAGTTCTTC.

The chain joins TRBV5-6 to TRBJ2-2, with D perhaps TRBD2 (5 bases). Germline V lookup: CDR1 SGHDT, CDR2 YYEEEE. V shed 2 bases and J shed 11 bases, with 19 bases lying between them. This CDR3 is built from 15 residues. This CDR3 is CASSFPVGNKIELFF. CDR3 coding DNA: TGTGCCAGCAGCTTCCCAGTCGGGAACAAAATAGAGCTGTTTTTT. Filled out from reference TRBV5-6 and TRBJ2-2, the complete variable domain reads DAGVTQSPTHLIKTRGQQVTLRCSPKSGHDTVSWYQQALGQGPQFIFQYYEEEERQRGNFPDRFSGHQFPNYSSELNVNALLLGDSALYLCASSFPVGNKIELFFGEGSRLTVL.

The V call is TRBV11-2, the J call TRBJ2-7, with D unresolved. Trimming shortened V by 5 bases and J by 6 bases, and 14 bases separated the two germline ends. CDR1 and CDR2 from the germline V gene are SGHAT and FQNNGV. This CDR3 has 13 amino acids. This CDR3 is CASSPRLCFEQYV. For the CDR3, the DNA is TGTGCCAGCAGCCCAAGACTCTGCTTCGAGCAGTACGTC.

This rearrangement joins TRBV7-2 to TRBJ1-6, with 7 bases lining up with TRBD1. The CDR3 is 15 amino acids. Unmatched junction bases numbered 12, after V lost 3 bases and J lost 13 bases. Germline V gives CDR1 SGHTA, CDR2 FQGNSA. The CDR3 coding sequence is TGTGCCAGCAGCTTGGGAGGGGGCAACCCACTCCCCCTCCACTTT. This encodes CASSLGGGNPLPLHF. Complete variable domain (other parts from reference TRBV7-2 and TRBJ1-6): GAGVSQSPSNKVTEKGKDVELRCDPISGHTALYWYRQSLGQGLEFLIYFQGNSAPDKSGLPSDRFSAERTGGSVSTLTIQRTQQEDSAVYLCASSLGGGNPLPLHFGNGTRLTVT.

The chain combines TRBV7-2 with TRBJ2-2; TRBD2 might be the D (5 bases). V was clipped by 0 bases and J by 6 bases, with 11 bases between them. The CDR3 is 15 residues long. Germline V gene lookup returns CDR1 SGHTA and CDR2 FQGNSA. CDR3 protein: CASSLAISVAGELFF. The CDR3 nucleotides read TGTGCCAGCAGCTTAGCGATTAGCGTGGCCGGGGAGCTGTTTTTT.

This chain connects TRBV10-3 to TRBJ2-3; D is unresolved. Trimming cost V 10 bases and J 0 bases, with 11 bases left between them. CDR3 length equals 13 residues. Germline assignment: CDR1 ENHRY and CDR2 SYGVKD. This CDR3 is CATTKDSTDTQYF. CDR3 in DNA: TGTGCCACCACTAAAGATAGCACAGATACGCAGTATTTT.